The T cell receptor beta chain described here comes from a study of T cell repertoires in cytomegalovirus infection. Study context: HLA-C-restricted CMV epitopes, recently identified, and well-studied HLA-B-restricted ones were used by the study.

The CDR3 runs 16 residues. V was trimmed by 3 bases and J by 2 bases, leaving 11 bases between them. From germline, CDR1 is LNHDA and CDR2 SQIVND (reference sequence). Study-level points and caveats: HLA-C-restricted CMV clonotypes gave the most frequent clonotype in two of eight donors.

In TCRdb, the reads were re-called with MiXCR into one record per CDR3 protein. The table has about 480,000 distinct CDR3 sequences, 33% seen once. The table lists this clonotype with a few counts. Its target is unknown. The sequence was collected from a human donor in good health (CMV status not recorded). Some clones in this sample may be carry-over from other donors' samples. This material consisted of cultured PBMCs, taken from culture after CMV antigen stimulation. The chain has TRBV19 and TRBJ2-6, with D maybe TRBD2 (5 bases). CDR3 loop: CASSIKSGAGANVLTF. For the CDR3, the DNA is TGTGCCAGTAGTATTAAATCCGGGGCTGGGGCCAACGTCCTGACTTTC.